The 27 T cell receptor beta chains in this list originate from one sample, sequenced in a study of shared clonotypes between healthy human individuals. Using immunoSEQ multiplex PCR, the repertoire was profiled, and TCRdb retains in-frame clones only, with some absent. The sample carries about 1.5 million clones, approximately 96% recorded once. Sequencing used naive CD4+ T cells sorted from blood. The subset denotes: CD45RA+ positively selected. These receptors were obtained from a man younger than 45 in good health.

The rearrangement uses TRBV10-3 and TRBJ2-7, with D unresolved. Germline CDR1 reads ENHRY; CDR2 reads SYGVKD. CDR3 length: 13 amino acids. The germline V and J ends were trimmed by 2 bases and 5 bases, with 10 bases remaining between them. The CDR3 here is CAISEVQGDEQYF. The DNA for the CDR3 is TGTGCCATCAGTGAGGTTCAAGGTGACGAGCAGTACTTC.

This clone has a handful of counts. The chain has TRBV29-1 and TRBJ1-1; possible D gene TRBD1, 5 bases. The germline V and J ends were trimmed by 6 bases and 8 bases, with 10 bases remaining between them. The V gene's germline CDR1 is SQVTM and CDR2 ANQGSEA. This CDR3 has 10 amino acids. The CDR3 is CSVYDSEAFF. The CDR3, as DNA: TGCAGCGTATACGACAGCGAAGCTTTCTTT.

V and J are TRBV29-1 and TRBJ2-6; no clear D gene. V was pared by 4 bases and J by 0 bases, with 7 bases between. This CDR3 spans 14 amino acids. Germline CDR1 reads SQVTM; CDR2 reads ANQGSEA. CDR3: CSVGQLSGANVLTF. In DNA, the CDR3 is TGCAGCGTTGGACAACTCTCTGGGGCCAACGTCCTGACTTTC. Drawing the rest from reference TRBV29-1 and TRBJ2-6, the complete variable domain is SAVISQKPSRDICQRGTSLTIQCQVDSQVTMMFWYRQQPGQSLTLIATANQGSEATYESGFVIDKFPISRPNLTFSTLTVSNMSPEDSSIYLCSVGQLSGANVLTFGAGSRLTVL.

V and J are TRBV18 and TRBJ1-1; the D is unclear. Trimming removed 5 bases at V and 3 bases at J, with 16 bases between. Germline-derived CDR1 and CDR2 are KGHSH and LQKENI. The CDR3 is 15 residues long. CDR3 nucleotides: TGTGCCAGCTCATCTTTGCGGGTACGTGACACTGAAGCTTTCTTT. Encoded protein: CASSSLRVRDTEAFF.

This sequence joins TRBV5-6 and TRBJ2-1; either TRBD1 or TRBD2 may fit D (5 bases each). V gave up 3 bases and J gave up 12 bases, with 22 bases separating them. The germline V gene encodes CDR1 SGHDT and CDR2 YYEEEE. The CDR3 loop spans 15 amino acids. The CDR3 spells CASSSTATLRDRQFF. The CDR3 DNA reads as TGTGCCAGCAGCTCGACAGCGACTCTTCGGGATCGGCAGTTCTTC.

In its sample, this clone was seen once. This chain connects TRBV7-9 to TRBJ2-1, with a weak D call TRBD2 (5 bases). CDR1 SEHNR and CDR2 FQNEAQ come from the germline V gene (reference sequence). This CDR3 comprises 14 residues. V lost 5 bases and J 8 bases, leaving 16 bases between the germline ends. Written as DNA, the CDR3 is TGTGCCAGCAGCCGCGCCCTAGCTTCGGATGAGCAGTTCTTC. This sequence encodes CASSRALASDEQFF.

The chain couples TRBV4-3 to TRBJ1-5; no clear D. The CDR3 has 15 residues. Trimming pared 2 bases from V and 4 bases from J, leaving 12 bases between. In germline, CDR1 is LGHNA, CDR2 YSLEER. CDR3 amino acids: CASSQSLGINQPQHF. The CDR3 DNA follows: TGCGCCAGCAGCCAATCTCTAGGGATTAATCAGCCCCAGCATTTT.

This chain links TRBV19 with TRBJ2-2; the D call may be TRBD1 or TRBD2 (6 bases each). V was clipped by 5 bases and J by 2 bases, with 12 bases between them. CDR3 length equals 15 residues. From germline, CDR1 is LNHDA and CDR2 SQIVND (reference sequence). The CDR3 DNA is TGTGCCAGTAGTTTACAGGGACTCAACACCGGGGAGCTGTTTTTT. Protein product: CASSLQGLNTGELFF.

V gene TRBV6-5 combines with J gene TRBJ1-1; 10 bases map to TRBD1. V was clipped by 6 bases and J by 5 bases; unmatched bases: 6. This CDR3 has 14 amino acids. Germline values: CDR1 MNHEY, CDR2 SVGAGI. The CDR3 DNA is TGTGCCAGCAGGCCGAGACAGGGGGCAACTGAAGCTTTCTTT. Amino acid sequence: CASRPRQGATEAFF.

This clone appeared once. The V and J genes are TRBV19 and TRBJ2-5, with 7 bases lining up with TRBD2. J was trimmed by 3 bases and V by 1 base; bases with no gene match: 5. The CDR3 runs 15 residues. Germline CDR1 and CDR2: LNHDA and SQIVND (reference sequence). The DNA for the CDR3 is TGTGCCAGTAGTATAGGCCGCGGGACTAAAGAGACCCAGTACTTC. Encoded protein: CASSIGRGTKETQYF.

This clone was detected only once. The J gene is TRBJ2-7, the V gene TRBV10-3, with TRBD2 matching over 7 bases. V trimming: 11 bases; J trimming: 4 bases; junction bases outside the gene matches: 8. The CDR3 runs 12 residues. CDR1 is ENHRY, CDR2 SYGVKD, per germline. The CDR3 protein is CASRGLPYEQYF. The CDR3 DNA reads as TGTGCCTCCCGGGGACTACCTTACGAGCAGTACTTC.

A note on this clone: This sample includes further DNA sequences coding for the same CDR3. This rearrangement joins TRBV9 to TRBJ2-2, with 10 bases identical to TRBD1. With V trimmed by 4 bases and J by 4 bases, 4 bases remained unmatched. Germline V CDR1 and CDR2: SGDLS, YYNGEE. The CDR3 totals 15 residues. The CDR3 DNA reads TGTGCCAGCAGCTCCCGACAGGGGGCCACCGGGGAGCTGTTTTTT. As protein: CASSSRQGATGELFF.

This sequence joins TRBV9 and TRBJ2-7, with 8 nucleotides matching TRBD1. Germline CDR1 SGDLS, CDR2 YYNGEE. V lost 4 bases and J lost 1; bases outside the gene matches: 7. The CDR3 totals 15 residues. In nucleotides, the CDR3 is TGTGCCAGCAGCTTACAGGGGGAAGCTTCCTACGAGCAGTACTTC. Protein: CASSLQGEASYEQYF.

V gene TRBV5-1 combines with J gene TRBJ2-7; possibly TRBD1 or TRBD2 for D (5 bases each). This CDR3 is 18 amino acids long. V was shortened by 0 bases and J by 3 bases, with 22 bases between the two germline ends. Germline V gives CDR1 SGHRS, CDR2 YFSETQ. CDR3 coding DNA: TGCGCCAGCAGCTTGGGGGGGACGGCCCCATTTCTCGTCTACGAGCAGTACTTC. This gives the protein CASSLGGTAPFLVYEQYF.

The chain links TRBV2 to TRBJ2-7; perhaps TRBD1 as D (5 bases). The CDR3 totals 14 residues. The V gene lost 6 bases and the J gene lost 6 bases, with 18 bases spanning the gap. Germline values: CDR1 SNHLY, CDR2 FYNNEI. CDR3 DNA sequence: TGTGCCAGCAGCGTTAAAATCCAGGGTGGCGAGCAGTACTTC. The encoded protein is CASSVKIQGGEQYF.

The rearrangement links TRBV11-2 to TRBJ2-1, with TRBD2 matching 10 bases. The CDR3 is 16 amino acids. The J segment lost 7 bases and the V segment lost 1 base, leaving 7 bases of the junction unmatched. Germline V CDR1 and CDR2: SGHAT, FQNNGV. CDR3 region: CASSLAQREGRNEQFF. CDR3 DNA sequence: TGTGCCAGCAGCTTAGCCCAGCGGGAGGGCCGTAATGAGCAGTTCTTC.

A word on this clone: In the same sample, other DNA sequences code for this CDR3. The chain has TRBV9 and TRBJ2-7; TRBD2 agrees at 14 bases. The CDR3 extends over 16 amino acids. CDR1 and CDR2 (germline): SGDLS, YYNGEE. The ends lost 0 bases at V and 3 bases at J; junction bases unmatched: 2. CDR3 sequence (DNA): TGTGCCAGCAGCGTAGCCGGGACTAGCGGGAGCTACGAGCAGTACTTC. Amino acid sequence: CASSVAGTSGSYEQYF.

The chain joins TRBV6-5 to TRBJ1-1, with TRBD1 as a possible D gene (5 bases). Between the trimmed V and J ends, which lost 6 bases and 1 base, there was a span of 12 bases. Germline V gives CDR1 MNHEY, CDR2 SVGAGI. The length of the CDR3 is 14 residues. In nucleotides, the CDR3 is TGTGCCAGCAGACTGCCGGGGCCGAACACTGAAGCTTTCTTT. Translating it yields CASRLPGPNTEAFF.

The gene calls are TRBV19 and TRBJ2-7; unclear D gene. Germline CDR1 is LNHDA and CDR2 is SQIVND (reference sequence). V lost 3 bases to trimming and J lost 6 bases, with 9 bases between them. The CDR3 runs to 12 residues. The CDR3 nucleotides are TGTGCCAGTAGTATGGGCCACCGCGAGCAGTACTTC. It specifies CASSMGHREQYF.

The chain employs TRBV30 and TRBJ2-7; D is ambiguous. Trimming took 3 bases from V and 2 from J, leaving 20 bases between them. The CDR3 is 16 amino acids. CDR1 GTSNPN and CDR2 SVGIG come from the germline V gene (reference sequence). The CDR3 sequence is CAWRVDGETITYEQYF. The CDR3 DNA is TGTGCCTGGAGGGTGGACGGCGAAACGATAACCTACGAGCAGTACTTC.

The chain carries TRBV28 and TRBJ1-5; D gene unclear. The V gene's germline CDR1 is MDHEN and CDR2 SYDVKM. The CDR3 has 17 residues. Trimming took 4 bases from V and 1 from J, leaving 17 bases between them. As DNA, the CDR3 is TGTGCCAGCAGTTATGTTTCCACGGGGATAAGCAATCAGCCCCAGCATTTT. Amino acids: CASSYVSTGISNQPQHF.

J is TRBJ1-4 and V is TRBV25-1, with 9 bases lining up with TRBD1. This CDR3 is 14 amino acids long. In germline, CDR1 is MGHDK, CDR2 SYGVNS. J gave up 7 bases and V 4 bases, and 4 bases lay outside the gene matches. For the CDR3, the DNA is TGTGCCAGCAGTGCCACAGGGGGCGGTGAAAAACTGTTTTTT. Its protein is CASSATGGGEKLFF.

CDR3 coding DNA: TGTGCCAGCAGCTTAGCGGGCAAACAAGAGACCCAGTACTTC. It yields the protein CASSLAGKQETQYF. V is TRBV7-6 and J is TRBJ2-5; D is unclear. This CDR3 comprises 14 residues. The V end lost 0 bases, the J end lost 2 bases, and 7 bases lay between the germline ends. Germline V CDR1 and CDR2: SGHVS, FNYEAQ.

The chain links TRBV7-9 to TRBJ2-1, with 9 positions matching TRBD2. There are 19 residues in the CDR3. The junction had 11 bases not matched to a gene; V was cut back by 1 base and J by 1 base. The germline gives CDR1 SEHNR, CDR2 FQNEAQ (reference sequence). In nucleotides, the CDR3 is TGTGCCAGCAGCTTAGTAGGGGTAGCGGGAGATCGGTCCTACAATGAGCAGTTCTTC. Translation gives CASSLVGVAGDRSYNEQFF.

The V gene is TRBV30, the J gene TRBJ2-7; weak D call: TRBD2 (6 bases). Per germline, CDR1 GTSNPN and CDR2 SVGIG (reference sequence). The CDR3 extends over 13 amino acids. Trimming cost V 4 bases and J 2 bases, with 12 bases left between them. The CDR3 here is CAWNGAGTYEQYF. DNA for the CDR3: TGTGCCTGGAACGGGGCGGGAACCTACGAGCAGTACTTC.

The V call is TRBV28, the J call TRBJ1-4; D is possibly TRBD1 (5 bases). Per germline, CDR1 MDHEN and CDR2 SYDVKM. Deletions cut 6 bases from V and 7 bases from J, with 21 bases between. The CDR3 is 16 amino acids. The DNA for the CDR3 is TGTGCCAGCAGCCACCGTCAGGGTTTGAAGGGTGAAAAACTGTTTTTT. It translates to CASSHRQGLKGEKLFF. Combining the CDR3 with reference TRBV28 and TRBJ1-4 gives the whole variable domain DVKVTQSSRYLVKRTGEKVFLECVQDMDHENMFWYRQDPGLGLRLIYFSYDVKMKEKGDIPEGYSVSREKKERFSLILESASTNQTSMYLCASSHRQGLKGEKLFFGSGTQLSVL.

This chain connects TRBV28 to TRBJ2-2; 7 bases agree with TRBD1. In germline, CDR1 is MDHEN, CDR2 SYDVKM. The CDR3 is 15 residues long. V shed 5 bases, J shed 11 bases, and the junction held 14 bases outside the gene matches. CDR3 bases: TGTGCCAGCAGTCAAGGGGGCATGGGGGCTAGTGAGCTGTTTTTT. Translation: CASSQGGMGASELFF.